The 32 T cell receptor beta chains below were found in one sample sequenced in a study of T cells in Graves' hyperthyroidism and ophthalmopathy. Researchers took RNA transcripts and amplified the TCR beta CDR3 regions from them. First-round RT-PCR of the TCR CDR3 relied on the HTBI primer set. TCRdb re-derived calls from the multiplex PCR reads in MiXCR, one entry per CDR3 protein. This table has roughly 500,000 distinct CDR3 sequences, under 60% appearing once. The sample comprised peripheral blood or thyroid tissue (not recorded which). These receptors all come from an adult woman with Graves' disease, either hyperthyroidism or ophthalmopathy (not recorded which).

Written as DNA, the CDR3 is TGTGCCATGGGGGATTCTGGGGCCAACGTCCTGACTTTC. It is translated as CAMGDSGANVLTF. The gene calls are TRBV24-1 and TRBJ2-6; D tentatively reads TRBD1 or TRBD2 (5 bases each). Germline V gene lookup returns CDR1 KGHDR and CDR2 SFDVKD. This CDR3 is built from 13 residues. Trimming removed 11 bases at V and 1 base at J, with 8 bases between.

As concerns this clonotype: This may arise from a read error, as a much more abundant clone is one base away. The genes are TRBV24-1 and TRBJ2-5; D not certain. V was shortened by 12 bases and J by 3 bases, with 16 bases between the two germline ends. Germline CDR1 and CDR2: KGHDR and SFDVKD. This CDR3 has 13 residues. The CDR3 DNA sequence: TGTGCCTGGGGTGTCTACGTAGAAGAGACCCAGTACTTC. This translates into CAWGVYVEETQYF.

V and J are TRBV19 and TRBJ2-2; 7 nucleotides line up with TRBD2. CDR1 and CDR2 (germline): LNHDA, SQIVND (reference sequence). The junction had 7 bases not matched to a gene; V was cut back by 3 bases and J by 6 bases. The CDR3 extends over 15 amino acids. The CDR3 sequence is CASSIWRERPGELFF. CDR3 sequence (DNA): TGTGCCAGTAGTATTTGGCGGGAGAGGCCCGGGGAGCTGTTTTTT.

In this sample, this clonotype turned up once. The genes are TRBV7-2 and TRBJ1-3; D is unresolved. Germline V CDR1 and CDR2: SGHTA, FQGNSA. This CDR3 spans 15 amino acids. V shed 9 bases and J shed 9 bases, with 24 bases lying between them. The CDR3 DNA reads as TGTGCCAGTGGAGCGGGTGGCAGGTCGGGGAGCACCATATATTTT. Amino acids: CASGAGGRSGSTIYF.

J is TRBJ1-1 and V is TRBV15; no clear D. The CDR3 is made up of 14 amino acids. Germline V gene lookup returns CDR1 LNHNV and CDR2 YYDKDF (reference sequence). Trimming left V 3 bases short and J 1 base short, with 9 bases between. CDR3 in DNA: TGTGCCACCAGCAGTGACGGAGAGAACACTGAAGCTTTCTTT. Translation gives CATSSDGENTEAFF.

V is TRBV20-1 and J is TRBJ2-1, with D unresolved. CDR3 length: 14 residues. CDR1 and CDR2 from the germline V gene are DFQATT and SNEGSKA (reference sequence). V was pared by 4 bases and J by 0 bases, with 10 bases between. The CDR3 is CSAKAFSSYNEQFF. CDR3 in DNA: TGCAGTGCTAAGGCGTTTAGCTCCTACAATGAGCAGTTCTTC.

The chain recombines TRBV7-9 with TRBJ2-5, with D perhaps TRBD1 (5 bases). Germline V gives CDR1 SEHNR, CDR2 FQNEAQ (reference sequence). The CDR3 covers 15 residues. V lost 3 bases and J 2 bases, leaving 13 bases between the germline ends. CDR3 nucleotides: TGTGCCAGCAGCTTTACACGGACAAGACAAGAGACCCAGTACTTC. It encodes CASSFTRTRQETQYF. The full variable domain, its missing parts supplied by reference TRBV7-9 and TRBJ2-5, is DTGVSQNPRHKITKRGQNVTFRCDPISEHNRLYWYRQTLGQGPEFLTYFQNEAQLEKSRLLSDRFSAERPKGSFSTLEIQRTEQGDSAMYLCASSFTRTRQETQYFGPGTRLLVL.

The chain links TRBV20-1 to TRBJ1-6, with a possible D match to TRBD1 (5 bases). The CDR3 covers 14 residues. Looked up from germline, CDR1 is DFQATT and CDR2 is SNEGSKA (reference sequence). V lost 3 bases to trimming and J lost 13 bases, with 19 bases between them. The CDR3 bases are TGCAGTGCTAGGATTCAGGGAGTAAGAAGGCCCCTCCACTTT. This gives the protein CSARIQGVRRPLHF.

The J gene is TRBJ2-7, the V gene TRBV7-9; D gene uncertain. CDR1 and CDR2 (germline): SEHNR, FQNEAQ (reference sequence). This CDR3 is built from 14 residues. With 6 bases removed from V and 2 bases from J, the gap between germline ends came to 14 bases. The CDR3 loop reads CASSVAQKAYEQYF. The DNA of the CDR3 is TGTGCCAGCAGTGTGGCCCAGAAAGCCTACGAGCAGTACTTC. Together with reference TRBV7-9 and TRBJ2-7, the CDR3 gives the full variable domain: DTGVSQNPRHKITKRGQNVTFRCDPISEHNRLYWYRQTLGQGPEFLTYFQNEAQLEKSRLLSDRFSAERPKGSFSTLEIQRTEQGDSAMYLCASSVAQKAYEQYFGPGTRLTVT.

The J gene is TRBJ1-1, the V gene TRBV5-1; possibly TRBD1 for D (5 bases). Trimming shortened V by 4 bases and J by 1 base, and 11 bases separated the two germline ends. This CDR3 region has 14 residues. Per the germline V gene, CDR1 is SGHRS and CDR2 is YFSETQ. The chain's CDR3 is CASSVAGTNTEAFF. CDR3 in DNA: TGCGCCAGCAGCGTAGCCGGGACGAACACTGAAGCTTTCTTT.

The chain is built from TRBV25-1 and TRBJ2-7, with a weak D call TRBD1 (7 bases). From germline, CDR1 is MGHDK and CDR2 SYGVNS. CDR3 length equals 12 residues. V shed 10 bases and J shed 2 bases, with 12 bases lying between them. In nucleotides, the CDR3 is TGTGCCACCAGGGGGGTTACCTACGAGCAGTACTTC. It specifies CATRGVTYEQYF.

This clonotype appeared many times. The chain has TRBV20-1 and TRBJ2-2; weak D call: TRBD2 (5 bases). This CDR3 has 15 residues. Deletions cut 5 bases from V and 7 bases from J, with 20 bases between. CDR1 is DFQATT, CDR2 SNEGSKA, per germline (reference sequence). CDR3 DNA sequence: TGCAGTGCTGAGCCCTTCAGGCGGGCCGGCGGGGAGCTGTTTTTT. It translates to CSAEPFRRAGGELFF.

This clonotype showed up many times. DNA for the CDR3: TGTGCCAGCAGTGAAGGGACAGGGCTTGGGGCCAACGTCCTGACTTTC. It codes for CASSEGTGLGANVLTF. The genes are TRBV6-4 and TRBJ2-6, with TRBD1 identical over 9 bases. This CDR3 has 16 amino acids. V shed 3 bases and J 3 bases; nucleotides not matched to a gene: 3. Germline loops: CDR1 MRHNA, CDR2 SNTAGT.

The V call is TRBV4-1, the J call TRBJ2-7; D possibly corresponds to TRBD1 (6 bases). Trimming cost V 1 base and J 5 bases, with 27 bases left between them. The CDR3 has 19 residues. CDR1 is MGHRA and CDR2 is YSYEKL in the germline V gene. The CDR3 bases are TGCGCCAGCAGCCAAGGGCCCCGTGGCAGGGGCGCTTTTTTGCACGAGCAGTACTTC. Translated, it gives CASSQGPRGRGAFLHEQYF.

Written as DNA, the CDR3 is TGTGCCAGCAGTGAATTGGTCAACTCCTACGAGCAGTACTTC. Amino acids: CASSELVNSYEQYF. The chain combines TRBV25-1 with TRBJ2-7; D is unresolved. The CDR3 is 14 residues long. V gave up 1 base and J gave up 0 bases, with 7 bases separating them. Germline CDR1 and CDR2: MGHDK and SYGVNS.

CDR3 residues: CASSIYRASNQPQHF. The CDR3 nucleotides are TGTGCCAGTAGTATATACAGGGCTAGCAATCAGCCCCAGCATTTT. The genes are TRBV19 and TRBJ1-5; D might be TRBD1 (6 bases). Per germline, CDR1 LNHDA and CDR2 SQIVND (reference sequence). The CDR3 loop spans 15 amino acids. V was trimmed by 2 bases and J by 0 bases, leaving 8 bases between them.

This clonotype has only a few counts. The chain links TRBV27 to TRBJ1-1; the D gene is possibly TRBD1 (6 bases). Germline assignment: CDR1 MNHEY and CDR2 SMNVEV (reference sequence). The CDR3 totals 13 residues. The ends were cut back, 7 bases at V and 11 bases at J, with 20 bases in the middle. The CDR3 reads CASTPPWGGDAFF. The DNA for the CDR3 is TGTGCCAGCACCCCGCCGTGGGGGGGCGACGCTTTCTTT.

This clonotype was seen a few times. The missing conserved phenylalanine or tryptophan at the end of this CDR3 makes a read error likely. The chain is built from TRBV7-2 and TRBJ2-7; TRBD2 agrees at 10 bases. J gave up 4 bases and V 3 bases, and 9 bases lay outside the gene matches. Germline assignment: CDR1 SGHTA and CDR2 FQGNSA. The CDR3 contains 16 residues. The CDR3 sequence is CASSLVLAGQPYEQYL. The DNA for the CDR3 is TGTGCCAGCAGCTTGGTACTAGCGGGACAGCCTTACGAGCAGTACCTC.

This clonotype was counted at least ten times. The chain is built from TRBV7-8 and TRBJ1-3; the D gene is possibly TRBD1 (5 bases). This CDR3 is built from 13 residues. The V gene's germline CDR1 is SGHVS and CDR2 FQNEAQ. Trimming took 5 bases from V and 8 from J, leaving 13 bases between them. CDR3 sequence (DNA): TGTGCCAGCAGCGCTATCGGGGCAGACACCATATATTTT. Translated, it gives CASSAIGADTIYF.

The chain has TRBV6-5 and TRBJ2-5; D remains ambiguous. CDR3 length: 13 residues. The V gene's germline CDR1 is MNHEY and CDR2 SVGAGI. V gave up 5 bases and J gave up 7 bases, with 14 bases separating them. The DNA for the CDR3 is TGTGCCAGCAGTGAAGGCCTTAGAGGGACCCAGTACTTC. Its protein product is CASSEGLRGTQYF.

The chain links TRBV13 to TRBJ1-1, with 7 positions matching TRBD1. CDR3 size: 12 residues. With V trimmed by 4 bases and J by 8 bases, 4 bases remained unmatched. In germline, CDR1 is PRHDT, CDR2 FYEKMQ (reference sequence). The CDR3 bases are TGTGCCAGCAGCTCCGCGGGACAGGAAGCTTTCTTT. Amino acid sequence: CASSSAGQEAFF.

The chain carries TRBV4-1 and TRBJ2-7; 7 nucleotides agree with TRBD2. This CDR3 has 14 residues. CDR1 MGHRA and CDR2 YSYEKL come from the germline V gene. With V trimmed by 0 bases and J by 5 bases, 4 bases remained unmatched. This chain's CDR3 is CASSQDLSGNEQYF. The CDR3 region has the DNA TGCGCCAGCAGCCAAGACCTGAGCGGGAACGAGCAGTACTTC.

The chain recombines TRBV10-2 with TRBJ2-7; D is ambiguous. The CDR3 runs 15 residues. The V gene lost 4 bases and the J gene lost 3 bases, with 16 bases spanning the gap. Germline CDR1 is WSHSY and CDR2 is SAAADI. The CDR3, as DNA: TGCGCCAGCAGTGCCAGCAGTGGGTTGGACTACGAGCAGTACTTC. It encodes CASSASSGLDYEQYF.

The chain links TRBV10-3 to TRBJ2-7, with unresolved D. The germline V gene has CDR1 ENHRY and CDR2 SYGVKD. This CDR3 spans 12 amino acids. Between the trimmed V and J ends, which lost 4 bases and 2 bases, there was a span of 6 bases. CDR3 sequence reads: CAISADPYEQYF. The CDR3 DNA follows: TGTGCCATCAGTGCAGACCCCTACGAGCAGTACTTC.

The rearrangement links TRBV19 to TRBJ1-1, with TRBD1 as a possible D gene (5 bases). Germline loops: CDR1 LNHDA, CDR2 SQIVND (reference sequence). There are 13 residues in the CDR3. V lost 3 bases and J lost 7, with 12 bases in between. In DNA, the CDR3 is TGTGCCAGTAGTATCCGGGACGGAGGTGAAGCTTTCTTT. Encoded protein: CASSIRDGGEAFF. The whole variable domain, remainder taken from reference TRBV19 and TRBJ1-1, is DGGITQSPKYLFRKEGQNVTLSCEQNLNHDAMYWYRQDPGQGLRLIYYSQIVNDFQKGDIAEGYSVSREKKESFPLTVTSAQKNPTAFYLCASSIRDGGEAFFGQGTRLTVV.

The chain recombines TRBV29-1 with TRBJ1-1, with D possibly matching TRBD1 (5 bases). The CDR3 runs to 12 residues. The V end lost 5 bases, the J end lost 2 bases, and 9 bases lay between the germline ends. The germline CDR1 and CDR2 sequences are SQVTM and ANQGSEA. In DNA form, the CDR3 reads TGCAGCGTTCCGACAGCCAACACTGAAGCTTTCTTT. This encodes CSVPTANTEAFF.

Many counts were recorded for this clonotype. The rearrangement uses TRBV4-1 and TRBJ1-1; unclear D gene. V lost 3 bases and J 7 bases, leaving 6 bases between the germline ends. Germline values: CDR1 MGHRA, CDR2 YSYEKL. This CDR3 has 11 residues. DNA for the CDR3: TGCGCCAGCAGCCAGTACCTTGAAGCTTTCTTT. Translated, it gives CASSQYLEAFF.

This clonotype was recorded many times. The rearrangement links TRBV6-1 to TRBJ1-5; 8 nucleotides agree with TRBD1. Germline V gene data show CDR1 as MNHNS and CDR2 as SASEGT. The V and J ends lost 10 bases and 3 bases, in that order; junction bases with no gene match: 5. This CDR3 contains 13 residues. This CDR3 is CATRTGNNQPQHF. The CDR3, as DNA: TGTGCCACCCGGACAGGGAACAATCAGCCCCAGCATTTT.

The chain has TRBV12-5 and TRBJ1-6, with TRBD1 matching 9 bases. This CDR3 is 14 amino acids long. Germline loops: CDR1 LGHNT, CDR2 FRNRAP. Trimming cost V 3 bases and J 9 bases; bases outside gene matches: 3. The CDR3 sequence: CASGLQGATSPLHF. The DNA for the CDR3 is TGTGCTAGTGGTTTACAGGGGGCGACTTCACCCCTCCACTTT.

This clonotype showed up just once. A junction end diverges from the germline sequence, so it may reflect a read error. The chain joins TRBV7-7 to TRBJ2-3, with TRBD2 matching 7 bases. CDR1 SSHAT and CDR2 FNYEAQ come from the germline V gene (reference sequence). The CDR3 runs 15 residues. The CDR3, as DNA: TGTGCTAGCAGCTTCGGGGCGGGAGGCACAGATACGCAGTATTTT. It yields the protein CASSFGAGGTDTQYF.

A word on this clonotype: A junction end diverges from the germline sequence, so it may reflect a read error. The gene calls are TRBV7-9 and TRBJ2-3; 8 positions match TRBD1. Germline values: CDR1 SEHNR, CDR2 FQNEAQ (reference sequence). CDR3 length: 15 amino acids. CDR3 loop: CASSLGQGSTDTQYF. CDR3 coding DNA: TGTGCCAGCAGTTTAGGACAGGGAAGCACAGATACGCAGTATTTT.

On this clonotype: Sequence at one end of the junction differs from germline and may be a read error. This chain connects TRBV20-1 to TRBJ1-6, with D possibly being TRBD1 (5 bases). The CDR3 extends over 12 amino acids. Germline CDR1 and CDR2: DFQATT and SNEGSKA (reference sequence). This chain's CDR3 is CSARAGLAAHHF. DNA for the CDR3: TGCAGTGCGAGAGCGGGACTAGCGGCCCACCACTTT.